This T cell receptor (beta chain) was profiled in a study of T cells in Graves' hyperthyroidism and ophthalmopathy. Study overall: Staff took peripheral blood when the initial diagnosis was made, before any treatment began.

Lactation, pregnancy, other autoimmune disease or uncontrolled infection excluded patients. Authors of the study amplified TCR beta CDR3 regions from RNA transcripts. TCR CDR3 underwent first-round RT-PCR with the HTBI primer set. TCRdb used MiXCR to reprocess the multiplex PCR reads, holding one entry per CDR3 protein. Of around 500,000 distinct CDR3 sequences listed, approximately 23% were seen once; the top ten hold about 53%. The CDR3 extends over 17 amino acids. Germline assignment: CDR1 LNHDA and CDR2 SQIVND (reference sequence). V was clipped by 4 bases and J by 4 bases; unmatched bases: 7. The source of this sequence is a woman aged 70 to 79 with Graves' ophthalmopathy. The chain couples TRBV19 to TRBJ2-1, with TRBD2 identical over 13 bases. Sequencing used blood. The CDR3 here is CASSKGGLAGVYNEQFF. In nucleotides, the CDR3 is TGTGCCAGTAGTAAAGGAGGACTAGCGGGAGTATACAATGAGCAGTTCTTC.